These 27 T cell receptor beta chains were sequenced from one sample in a study of shared clonotypes between healthy human individuals. Clones were sequenced by immunoSEQ multiplex PCR, and TCRdb holds only the in-frame ones, with some missing. The sample holds 2 million to 2.5 million clones, 90% to 95% seen once. Sequenced input: naive CD4+ T cells from PBMCs. Subset denoted: CD45RA+ positively selected. The receptors here all came from a man between 18 and 35 years old in good health. Some clones in this sample may be carry-over from other donors' samples.

The chain recombines TRBV7-9 with TRBJ2-1, with 7 bases matching TRBD1. Looked up from germline, CDR1 is SEHNR and CDR2 is FQNEAQ (reference sequence). The V and J ends lost 5 bases and 6 bases, in that order; junction bases with no gene match: 10. CDR3 length: 15 amino acids. CDR3 residues: CASSQRGTASNEQFF. DNA for the CDR3: TGTGCCAGCAGCCAACGAGGGACAGCTAGCAATGAGCAGTTCTTC.

The chain combines TRBV29-1 with TRBJ2-2; 9 nucleotides match TRBD2. V lost 7 bases, J lost 4 bases, and 22 bases stayed unmatched. The germline gives CDR1 SQVTM, CDR2 ANQGSEA. CDR3 size: 19 residues. CDR3 bases: TGCAGCGCCGGGCGCTCGACGGGTCTAGCGGGGAAAATCACCGGGGAGCTGTTTTTT. It encodes CSAGRSTGLAGKITGELFF.

This clone was seen a handful of times. The chain combines TRBV5-8 with TRBJ2-7; D unresolved. Germline V gene lookup returns CDR1 SGHTS and CDR2 YDEGEE. The CDR3 totals 12 residues. V lost 3 bases and J 2 bases, leaving 6 bases between the germline ends. The DNA of the CDR3 is TGTGCCAGCAGCTGGGATCCCTACGAGCAGTACTTC. Its translation: CASSWDPYEQYF.

The chain uses TRBV4-3 and TRBJ2-2, with 8 bases identical to TRBD2. V gave up 2 bases and J gave up 0 bases; unmatched junction bases: 5. Per the germline V gene, CDR1 is LGHNA and CDR2 is YSLEER. This CDR3 spans 17 amino acids. CDR3 region: CASSQPSGSANTGELFF. CDR3 nucleotides: TGCGCCAGCAGCCAACCTAGCGGGTCCGCGAACACCGGGGAGCTGTTTTTT.

Turning to this clone: Other DNA variants within this sample encode the same CDR3. V gene TRBV7-2 combines with J gene TRBJ2-1; D ambiguous. Looked up from germline, CDR1 is SGHTA and CDR2 is FQGNSA. CDR3 size: 11 residues. The germline V and J ends were trimmed by 3 bases and 5 bases, with 2 bases remaining between them. This CDR3 reads CASSLDNEQFF. CDR3 bases: TGTGCCAGCAGCTTGGACAATGAGCAGTTCTTC.

V gene TRBV5-6 combines with J gene TRBJ2-1; TRBD1 is a possible D gene (6 bases). The CDR3 runs to 17 residues. V was pared by 4 bases and J by 3 bases, with 20 bases between. Germline V gene lookup returns CDR1 SGHDT and CDR2 YYEEEE. DNA of the CDR3: TGTGCCAGCAGCCCGACTGGGGGCGCAGGAGTCTACAATGAGCAGTTCTTC. Protein product: CASSPTGGAGVYNEQFF. Combining the CDR3 with reference TRBV5-6 and TRBJ2-1 gives the whole variable domain DAGVTQSPTHLIKTRGQQVTLRCSPKSGHDTVSWYQQALGQGPQFIFQYYEEEERQRGNFPDRFSGHQFPNYSSELNVNALLLGDSALYLCASSPTGGAGVYNEQFFGPGTRLTVL.

The rearrangement joins TRBV18 to TRBJ2-5, with D possibly matching TRBD1 (6 bases). V lost 3 bases and J lost 5, with 10 bases in between. The CDR3 is made up of 13 amino acids. Germline loops: CDR1 KGHSH, CDR2 LQKENI. The CDR3, as DNA: TGTGCCAGCTCACCTGACAGGATGGAGACCCAGTACTTC. Residues: CASSPDRMETQYF.

Points on this clone: This same CDR3 is encoded by further DNA sequences in the sample. The rearrangement joins TRBV7-3 to TRBJ2-2; D is uncertain. The CDR3 has 14 residues. Trimming cost V 0 bases and J 1 base, with 3 bases left between them. The germline gives CDR1 SGHTA, CDR2 FQGTGA. The CDR3 nucleotides read TGTGCCAGCAGCTTAACAGTGAACACCGGGGAGCTGTTTTTT. It yields the protein CASSLTVNTGELFF.

This clone was seen once. CDR3 DNA: TGTGCCAGCAGCTTATTGGGGGAATGGAACATTCAGTACTTC. This encodes CASSLLGEWNIQYF. J is TRBJ2-4 and V is TRBV7-2; the D call may be TRBD1 or TRBD2 (5 bases each). The CDR3 totals 14 residues. Trimming stripped 2 bases from V and 7 bases from J, with 12 bases between. Germline CDR1 is SGHTA and CDR2 is FQGNSA.

The chain has TRBV27 and TRBJ1-1; a weak D match, TRBD1 (5 bases). V was pared by 6 bases and J by 4 bases, with 18 bases between. Germline V gene lookup returns CDR1 MNHEY and CDR2 SMNVEV (reference sequence). The CDR3 has 15 residues. The CDR3 DNA reads as TGTGCCAGCAGACCCAGGGTTGATTCGGTCACTGAAGCTTTCTTT. It is translated as CASRPRVDSVTEAFF.

The rearrangement uses TRBV6-5 and TRBJ2-1; 9 bases are shared with TRBD2. V gave up 4 bases and J gave up 9 bases; unmatched junction bases: 4. Germline V gene lookup returns CDR1 MNHEY and CDR2 SVGAGI. The CDR3 loop spans 13 amino acids. The CDR3 loop is CASSSRGGGEQFF. CDR3 DNA sequence: TGTGCCAGCAGTTCGCGGGGGGGTGGTGAGCAGTTCTTC.

The V call is TRBV19, the J call TRBJ2-7; 10 nucleotides line up with TRBD1. With 5 bases clipped from V and 2 bases from J, the junction kept 3 bases outside the gene matches. This CDR3 has 14 amino acids. Germline CDR1 LNHDA, CDR2 SQIVND (reference sequence). The CDR3 reads CASSYGTGAYEQYF. The CDR3 nucleotides read TGTGCCAGTAGTTACGGGACAGGGGCCTACGAGCAGTACTTC.

The gene calls are TRBV19 and TRBJ2-2, with D perhaps assigned TRBD1 or TRBD2 (6 bases each). The CDR3 extends over 15 amino acids. Germline values: CDR1 LNHDA, CDR2 SQIVND (reference sequence). Trimming stripped 5 bases from V and 6 bases from J, with 16 bases between. Here the CDR3 reads CASSPRGVFPGELFF. CDR3 coding DNA: TGTGCCAGTAGTCCGAGGGGGGTGTTTCCCGGGGAGCTGTTTTTT.

The V gene is TRBV20-1, the J gene TRBJ2-7; D tentatively fits TRBD1 or TRBD2 (5 bases each). V lost 3 bases and J 6 bases, leaving 9 bases between the germline ends. The V gene's germline CDR1 is DFQATT and CDR2 SNEGSKA (reference sequence). This CDR3 has 11 amino acids. CDR3 in amino acids: CSASRGPEQYF. The CDR3 region has the DNA TGCAGTGCTAGCCGGGGACCCGAGCAGTACTTC.

This clone has only a few counts. The chain uses TRBV27 and TRBJ1-1; TRBD1 is a possible D gene (6 bases). The CDR3 is 13 amino acids. V was trimmed by 4 bases and J by 1 base, leaving 7 bases between them. Germline loops: CDR1 MNHEY, CDR2 SMNVEV (reference sequence). The CDR3 reads CASSWTENTEAFF. CDR3 bases: TGTGCCAGCAGTTGGACAGAGAACACTGAAGCTTTCTTT.

This chain uses TRBV4-2 with TRBJ1-1, with TRBD1 identical over 7 bases. Unmatched junction bases numbered 5, after V lost 3 bases and J lost 1 base. CDR3 length: 15 amino acids. Germline CDR1 reads LGHNA; CDR2 reads YNFKEQ. CDR3 bases: TGTGCCAGCAGCCATTCAGGGGGGACGAACACTGAAGCTTTCTTT. Translated: CASSHSGGTNTEAFF.

The chain has TRBV12-5 and TRBJ1-2, with D perhaps TRBD1 (5 bases). Looked up from germline, CDR1 is LGHNT and CDR2 is FRNRAP. Between the trimmed V and J ends, which lost 5 bases and 8 bases, there was a span of 21 bases. The CDR3 extends over 15 amino acids. The CDR3 reads CASGQQLPRGRGYTF. CDR3 nucleotides: TGTGCTAGTGGTCAACAGCTACCGAGGGGTCGAGGCTACACCTTC.

The table lists this clone with a count of one. The rearrangement links TRBV6-5 to TRBJ2-7; TRBD1 is a possible D gene (6 bases). Germline assignment: CDR1 MNHEY and CDR2 SVGAGI. V was shortened by 6 bases and J by 2 bases, with 17 bases between the two germline ends. The CDR3 runs 15 residues. The CDR3 reads CASRVYRESPYEQYF. Here the CDR3 DNA reads TGTGCCAGCAGGGTGTACAGGGAATCCCCCTACGAGCAGTACTTC.

The rearrangement uses TRBV6-1 and TRBJ2-5; 9 bases line up with TRBD1. Per germline, CDR1 MNHNS and CDR2 SASEGT. V lost 5 bases and J lost 4; bases outside the gene matches: 8. The CDR3 is 15 residues long. Here the CDR3 DNA reads TGTGCCAGCAGTCCGCGGACAGGGGAGGCAGAGACCCAGTACTTC. Protein product: CASSPRTGEAETQYF.

This clone was found once. A read error may produce the germline difference seen at one junction end. The gene calls are TRBV19 and TRBJ2-7; 10 positions agree with TRBD1. CDR3 length: 13 amino acids. CDR1 is LNHDA, CDR2 SQIVND, per germline (reference sequence). CDR3 amino acids: CASSLDPGQGFYF. The CDR3 DNA follows: TGTGCCAGTAGTTTAGACCCGGGACAGGGGTTCTACTTC. Full variable domain (outside the CDR3, taken from reference TRBV19 and TRBJ2-7): DGGITQSPKYLFRKEGQNVTLSCEQNLNHDAMYWYRQDPGQGLRLIYYSQIVNDFQKGDIAEGYSVSREKKESFPLTVTSAQKNPTAFYLCASSLDPGQGFYFGPGTRLTVT.

This chain links TRBV6-6 with TRBJ2-7; D not certain. Trimming took off 10 bases at V and 0 bases at J, with 16 bases between the two ends. CDR1 is MNHNY, CDR2 SVGAGI, per germline (reference sequence). The CDR3 consists of 14 residues. The CDR3 nucleotides read TGTGCCACACGAAGGGCCATCAGCTCCTACGAGCAGTACTTC. Encoded protein: CATRRAISSYEQYF.

The CDR3 DNA follows: TGTGCCAGCAGCAGGGCAGGGAGTATGGCCGGGGCCAACGTCCTGACTTTC. Its protein product is CASSRAGSMAGANVLTF. The V and J genes are TRBV27 and TRBJ2-6; D possibly uses TRBD1 or TRBD2 (5 bases each). Germline lookup yields CDR1 MNHEY and CDR2 SMNVEV (reference sequence). This CDR3 contains 17 residues. V lost 6 bases, J lost 4 bases, and 19 bases lay in between. Full variable domain (rest looked up from reference TRBV27 and TRBJ2-6): EAQVTQNPRYLITVTGKKLTVTCSQNMNHEYMSWYRQDPGLGLRQIYYSMNVEVTDKGDVPEGYKVSRKEKRNFPLILESPSPNQTSLYFCASSRAGSMAGANVLTFGAGSRLTVL.

The chain employs TRBV29-1 and TRBJ1-1; TRBD1 is a possible D gene (6 bases). V dropped 4 bases and J dropped 5 bases, with 11 bases sitting between them. This CDR3 contains 12 residues. Germline lookup yields CDR1 SQVTM and CDR2 ANQGSEA. The CDR3 sequence is CSVGGRDTEAFF. CDR3 in DNA: TGCAGCGTTGGGGGGCGGGATACTGAAGCTTTCTTT.

The V gene is TRBV6-1, the J gene TRBJ2-7; D might be TRBD2 (6 bases). V gave up 5 bases and J gave up 6 bases, with 14 bases separating them. Germline values: CDR1 MNHNS, CDR2 SASEGT. The CDR3 is made up of 13 amino acids. The CDR3 DNA reads TGTGCCAGCAGTCAGACGTGGGGAGGCGAGCAGTACTTC. Translating it yields CASSQTWGGEQYF.

The chain combines TRBV15 with TRBJ2-3; D is undetermined. This CDR3 spans 13 amino acids. Germline lookup yields CDR1 LNHNV and CDR2 YYDKDF (reference sequence). The germline V and J ends were trimmed by 6 bases and 0 bases, with 7 bases remaining between them. The CDR3 is CATRGFSTDTQYF. The CDR3 bases are TGTGCCACCAGAGGCTTCAGCACAGATACGCAGTATTTT.

CDR3 residues: CASSPRGPNQPQHF. The CDR3 DNA is TGTGCCAGCAGTCCCCGGGGCCCAAATCAGCCCCAGCATTTT. The genes are TRBV6-6 and TRBJ1-5; weak D call: TRBD1 (5 bases). The CDR3 contains 14 residues. Trimming pared 5 bases from V and 4 bases from J, leaving 12 bases between. The germline V gene encodes CDR1 MNHNY and CDR2 SVGAGI (reference sequence).

This chain joins TRBV11-1 and TRBJ2-5; D is ambiguous. The CDR3 sequence is 13 residues long. Deletions cut 2 bases from V and 2 bases from J, with 6 bases between. Looked up from germline, CDR1 is SGHAT and CDR2 is FQDESV (reference sequence). The CDR3 nucleotides are TGTGCCAGCAGCTTACGAAGGCAAGAGACCCAGTACTTC. Amino acids: CASSLRRQETQYF. The complete variable domain, with remaining parts taken from reference TRBV11-1 and TRBJ2-5, reads EAEVAQSPRYKITEKSQAVAFWCDPISGHATLYWYRQILGQGPELLVQFQDESVVDDSQLPKDRFSAERLKGVDSTLKIQPAELGDSAMYLCASSLRRQETQYFGPGTRLLVL.